The 13 T cell receptor beta chains reported below all come from one sample, sequenced in a study of brain T cells in children with intractable seizures. Repertoires were generated with immunoSEQ multiplex PCR, while TCRdb's copy carries only in-frame clones and drops some. The data hold approximately 44,000 clones, with 75% to 95% observed a single time. The sequenced sample was peripheral blood, obtained at surgery. The receptors here all came from a girl aged 2 to 9 with tuberous sclerosis and intractable seizures.

This rearrangement joins TRBV6-1 to TRBJ2-2; TRBD2 agrees at 7 bases. The CDR3 has 16 amino acids. Germline V lookup: CDR1 MNHNS, CDR2 SASEGT. V was clipped by 0 bases and J by 6 bases; unmatched bases: 7. The CDR3 DNA follows: TGTGCCAGCAGTGAAGCGAGGAGGGCGGGGGCCGGGGAGCTGTTTTTT. Its protein product is CASSEARRAGAGELFF.

The sample holds one count of this clone. The gene calls are TRBV5-1 and TRBJ2-3; TRBD1 matches 8 bases. Germline values: CDR1 SGHRS, CDR2 YFSETQ. The V segment lost 4 bases and the J segment 4 bases; nucleotides outside the gene matches: 5. The CDR3 extends over 14 amino acids. The CDR3 here is CASSPDREADTQYF. For the CDR3, the DNA is TGCGCCAGCAGCCCGGACAGGGAGGCAGATACGCAGTATTTT.

V gene TRBV6-5 combines with J gene TRBJ2-3, with D possibly matching TRBD2 (6 bases). The CDR3 is 13 residues long. Germline-derived CDR1 and CDR2 are MNHEY and SVGAGI. V lost 8 bases, J lost 4 bases, and 13 bases lay in between. The CDR3 spells CASYGRWADTQYF. In DNA form, the CDR3 reads TGTGCCAGCTATGGGAGGTGGGCAGATACGCAGTATTTT.

The rearrangement joins TRBV3-1 (or the pseudogene TRBV3-2) to TRBJ2-1; 14 nucleotides align to TRBD2. The ends lost 8 bases at V and 0 bases at J; junction bases unmatched: 9. Germline lookup yields CDR1 LGHDT and CDR2 YNNKEL (reference sequence). There are 18 residues in the CDR3. The CDR3 sequence: CASGGLAGGGHSYNEQFF. CDR3 sequence (DNA): TGTGCCAGCGGTGGACTAGCGGGGGGAGGCCACTCCTACAATGAGCAGTTCTTC.

V is TRBV27 and J is TRBJ1-6; D remains unclear. Germline CDR1 is MNHEY and CDR2 is SMNVEV (reference sequence). CDR3 length equals 15 residues. The ends were cut back, 5 bases at V and 5 bases at J, with 13 bases in the middle. The CDR3 region is CASSARGRDNSPLHF. The CDR3 bases are TGTGCCAGCAGTGCCCGAGGGAGGGATAATTCACCCCTCCACTTT.

The chain links TRBV20-1 to TRBJ2-7; the D gene is possibly TRBD1 (5 bases). V was shortened by 3 bases and J by 3 bases, with 18 bases between the two germline ends. CDR1 is DFQATT and CDR2 is SNEGSKA in the germline V gene (reference sequence). The CDR3 extends over 15 amino acids. The CDR3 nucleotides read TGCAGTGCTAGTTACAGGCGTCGCCCAAACTACGAGCAGTACTTC. It encodes CSASYRRRPNYEQYF.

V usage is TRBV6-1 and J usage is TRBJ1-2, with TRBD1 matching over 7 bases. Trimming removed 2 bases from V and 2 bases from J; junction bases left unmatched: 8. The CDR3 totals 16 residues. Germline assignment: CDR1 MNHNS and CDR2 SASEGT. The CDR3 region is CASSETRGGANYGYTF. The CDR3 DNA reads as TGTGCCAGCAGTGAAACCAGGGGGGGCGCGAACTATGGCTACACCTTC.

The chain links TRBV12-5 to TRBJ1-5; 8 bases map to TRBD1. V trimming: 5 bases; J trimming: 2 bases; junction bases outside the gene matches: 2. The CDR3 extends over 14 amino acids. Germline lookup yields CDR1 LGHNT and CDR2 FRNRAP. This chain's CDR3 is CASGPGGGNQPQHF. CDR3 bases: TGTGCTAGTGGTCCAGGGGGCGGCAATCAGCCCCAGCATTTT.

The rearrangement joins TRBV6-1 to TRBJ1-5; a weak D match, TRBD1 (5 bases). Per germline, CDR1 MNHNS and CDR2 SASEGT. The CDR3 runs 15 residues. Trimming pared 3 bases from V and 0 bases from J, leaving 9 bases between. The CDR3 sequence is CASSDRDLSNQPQHF. CDR3 nucleotide sequence: TGTGCCAGCAGTGATAGGGACCTTAGCAATCAGCCCCAGCATTTT.

Written as DNA, the CDR3 is TGTGCCATCAGTAGCCTAGCGGGGGGCACCGGGGAGCTGTTTTTT. Translated, it gives CAISSLAGGTGELFF. V usage is TRBV10-3 and J usage is TRBJ2-2; TRBD2 matches at 11 bases. V lost 5 bases, J lost 4 bases, and 3 bases stayed unmatched. This CDR3 has 15 amino acids. Germline V lookup: CDR1 ENHRY, CDR2 SYGVKD.

This chain joins TRBV9 and TRBJ2-5; 10 bases line up with TRBD2. CDR3 length: 16 residues. V was clipped by 4 bases and J by 2 bases; unmatched bases: 8. Germline V gene data show CDR1 as SGDLS and CDR2 as YYNGEE. CDR3 loop: CASSSRTSGLQETQYF. CDR3 nucleotides: TGTGCCAGCAGCTCCAGGACTAGCGGCCTACAAGAGACCCAGTACTTC.

The V call is TRBV4-1, the J call TRBJ1-5, with 9 bases lining up with TRBD1. With 0 bases clipped from V and 5 bases from J, the junction kept 2 bases outside the gene matches. CDR3 size: 15 residues. Looked up from germline, CDR1 is MGHRA and CDR2 is YSYEKL. Here the CDR3 reads CASSQEGQGHQPQHF. Written as DNA, the CDR3 is TGCGCCAGCAGCCAAGAGGGACAGGGTCATCAGCCCCAGCATTTT.

V gene TRBV12-3 or TRBV12-4 combines with J gene TRBJ2-5, with TRBD2 as a possible D gene (6 bases). The CDR3 totals 13 residues. V shed 0 bases and J shed 5 bases, with 7 bases lying between them. The CDR3 nucleotides are TGTGCCAGCAGTTTAGCTGGAGGGGAGACCCAGTACTTC. Its translation: CASSLAGGETQYF.